These 24 T cell receptor beta chains originate from one sample sequenced in a study of cytomegalovirus exposure and HLA in healthy donors. Here immunoSEQ multiplex PCR was the method, and the copy in TCRdb shows in-frame clones only, minus some. This sample has roughly 58,000 clones, with about 93% found just once. The sequencing input was PBMCs. The receptors stem from a man between 18 and 35 years old in good health and CMV-seronegative.

This clone has a handful of counts. The V gene is TRBV21-1, the J gene TRBJ2-1; the table's D call of TRBD1 was not tested on the DNA. TRBV21-1 represents a pseudogene. The CDR3 is 13 amino acids. The CDR3 bases are TGTGCCAGCAGCAAAGAATCATACAATGAGCAGTTCTTC. Its translation: CASSKESYNEQFF.

J is TRBJ1-2 and V is TRBV7-9, with a weak D call TRBD1 (6 bases). CDR3 size: 14 residues. Germline V CDR1 and CDR2: SEHNR, FQNEAQ (reference sequence). V gave up 5 bases and J gave up 0 bases, with 10 bases separating them. The CDR3 nucleotides read TGTGCCAGCAGCGCGGACAGTTCTAACTATGGCTACACCTTC. This sequence encodes CASSADSSNYGYTF.

The genes are TRBV28 and TRBJ1-2; 10 nucleotides match TRBD1. The V gene's germline CDR1 is MDHEN and CDR2 SYDVKM. This CDR3 has 15 residues. V lost 4 bases to trimming and J lost 6 bases; unmatched junction nucleotides: 8. CDR3 amino acids: CASSSPGTGVHGYTF. Written as DNA, the CDR3 is TGTGCCAGCAGTTCCCCCGGGACAGGGGTGCATGGCTACACCTTC.

This sequence joins TRBV10-3 and TRBJ2-5; TRBD2 agrees at 12 bases. CDR3 length: 13 amino acids. In germline, CDR1 is ENHRY, CDR2 SYGVKD. V was pared by 10 bases and J by 2 bases, with 2 bases of the junction left unmatched. CDR3 amino acids: CATGLAGQETQYF. The CDR3 nucleotides are TGTGCCACCGGACTAGCGGGACAAGAGACCCAGTACTTC.

The V and J genes are TRBV5-1 and TRBJ2-7; a possible D gene is TRBD1 (5 bases). The CDR3 runs 15 residues. Germline CDR1 reads SGHRS; CDR2 reads YFSETQ. Trimming removed 0 bases from V and 4 bases from J, with 14 bases in between. CDR3 coding DNA: TGCGCCAGCAGCTTGGAAGTGGGCAGGGCGTACGAGCAGTACTTC. Translated, it gives CASSLEVGRAYEQYF.

The V call is TRBV10-3, the J call TRBJ2-1; 11 nucleotides line up with TRBD2. V gave up 0 bases and J gave up 5 bases; unmatched junction bases: 9. The CDR3 extends over 18 amino acids. Germline loops: CDR1 ENHRY, CDR2 SYGVKD. The CDR3 protein is CAISESGLRSGRDNEQFF. CDR3 sequence (DNA): TGTGCCATCAGTGAGTCTGGACTACGTAGCGGGAGGGACAATGAGCAGTTCTTC.

V is TRBV10-2 and J is TRBJ2-3, with D unclear. The CDR3 runs to 15 residues. Germline assignment: CDR1 WSHSY and CDR2 SAAADI. The V end was cut by 8 bases, the J end by 0 bases, with 15 bases between. CDR3 protein: CASSQDMWSTDTQYF. As DNA, the CDR3 is TGCGCCAGCTCCCAAGACATGTGGAGCACAGATACGCAGTATTTT.

The chain couples TRBV19 to TRBJ1-5; 10 bases map to TRBD1. Looked up from germline, CDR1 is LNHDA and CDR2 is SQIVND (reference sequence). CDR3 length: 17 amino acids. J was trimmed by 0 bases and V by 5 bases; bases with no gene match: 7. CDR3 sequence: CASSRDRGSGSNQPQHF. CDR3 bases: TGTGCCAGTAGTCGGGACAGGGGTAGTGGTAGCAATCAGCCCCAGCATTTT.

This clone occurred once. The chain combines TRBV5-1 with TRBJ2-7; TRBD2 is a possible D gene (5 bases). The CDR3 runs 14 residues. Trimming removed 2 bases from V and 0 bases from J, with 9 bases in between. Germline CDR1 is SGHRS and CDR2 is YFSETQ. The CDR3 spells CASSFRGSSYEQYF. DNA of the CDR3: TGCGCCAGCAGCTTTCGTGGGAGCTCCTACGAGCAGTACTTC. Based on the CDR3 plus reference TRBV5-1 and TRBJ2-7, the full variable domain is KAGVTQTPRYLIKTRGQQVTLSCSPISGHRSVSWYQQTPGQGLQFLFEYFSETQRNKGNFPGRFSGRQFSNSRSEMNVSTLELGDSALYLCASSFRGSSYEQYFGPGTRLTVT.

This clone was observed once. The chain links TRBV7-9 to TRBJ2-7, with a tentative D call TRBD1 (6 bases). Trimming stripped 4 bases from V and 3 bases from J, with 16 bases between. Looked up from germline, CDR1 is SEHNR and CDR2 is FQNEAQ (reference sequence). This CDR3 contains 15 residues. CDR3 sequence: CASSSIGTPFYEQYF. The DNA for the CDR3 is TGTGCCAGCAGCTCTATCGGGACACCCTTCTACGAGCAGTACTTC. Complete variable domain (other parts from reference TRBV7-9 and TRBJ2-7): DTGVSQNPRHKITKRGQNVTFRCDPISEHNRLYWYRQTLGQGPEFLTYFQNEAQLEKSRLLSDRFSAERPKGSFSTLEIQRTEQGDSAMYLCASSSIGTPFYEQYFGPGTRLTVT.

The chain recombines TRBV6-1 with TRBJ2-7, with D perhaps TRBD1 (5 bases). V dropped 4 bases and J dropped 8 bases, with 6 bases sitting between them. The CDR3 consists of 10 residues. CDR1 and CDR2 (germline): MNHNS, SASEGT. The CDR3 region is CASSGTKQYF. The CDR3 DNA follows: TGTGCCAGCAGTGGGACAAAGCAGTACTTC.

V is TRBV27 and J is TRBJ1-2, with D maybe TRBD1 (6 bases). V lost 6 bases to trimming and J lost 4 bases, with 15 bases between them. Germline V gene lookup returns CDR1 MNHEY and CDR2 SMNVEV (reference sequence). The CDR3 sequence is 14 residues long. The CDR3 DNA is TGTGCCAGCAGAAGGGGGGGAGCGCGCTATGGCTACACCTTC. Amino acid sequence: CASRRGGARYGYTF.

The gene calls are TRBV10-3 and TRBJ2-7, with 9 bases lining up with TRBD1. V trimming: 5 bases; J trimming: 8 bases; junction bases outside the gene matches: 4. CDR3 length equals 12 residues. Germline CDR1 reads ENHRY; CDR2 reads SYGVKD. CDR3 nucleotide sequence: TGTGCCATCAGTAGGGACAGGGAGAAGCAGTACTTC. Translated, it gives CAISRDREKQYF.

J is TRBJ2-3 and V is TRBV5-1, with 10 positions matching TRBD1. Looked up from germline, CDR1 is SGHRS and CDR2 is YFSETQ. V gave up 2 bases and J gave up 0 bases; unmatched junction bases: 3. The CDR3 sequence is 16 residues long. CDR3 bases: TGCGCCAGCAGCTTAACGGGACAGGGGAGCACAGATACGCAGTATTTT. Its protein product is CASSLTGQGSTDTQYF.

This chain connects TRBV5-1 to TRBJ2-1, with 9 bases aligning to TRBD2. This CDR3 is 16 amino acids long. V lost 4 bases and J lost 1; bases outside the gene matches: 6. The germline CDR1 and CDR2 sequences are SGHRS and YFSETQ. CDR3 coding DNA: TGCGCCAGCAGCAAGGTGGGACTAGCTTCCTACAATGAGCAGTTCTTC. Its translation: CASSKVGLASYNEQFF.

The chain is built from TRBV6-1 and TRBJ1-2; possible D gene TRBD1, 5 bases. V shed 7 bases and J shed 2 bases, with 14 bases lying between them. The CDR3 has 14 residues. Germline CDR1 reads MNHNS; CDR2 reads SASEGT. CDR3 amino acids: CASTASTENYGYTF. The DNA of the CDR3 is TGTGCCAGCACTGCATCGACAGAAAACTATGGCTACACCTTC.

The chain is built from TRBV6-6 and TRBJ2-3; no reliable D call. The ends were cut back, 8 bases at V and 6 bases at J, with 15 bases in the middle. This CDR3 comprises 13 residues. CDR1 MNHNY and CDR2 SVGAGI come from the germline V gene (reference sequence). CDR3 sequence: CASSGPQPDTQYF. The CDR3 nucleotides read TGTGCCAGCTCGGGTCCCCAACCGGATACGCAGTATTTT.

This clone was observed a single time. V is TRBV19 and J is TRBJ2-3; 9 bases are shared with TRBD2. The length of the CDR3 is 15 residues. J gave up 2 bases and V 7 bases, and 7 bases lay outside the gene matches. Germline V lookup: CDR1 LNHDA, CDR2 SQIVND (reference sequence). CDR3 bases: TGTGCCAGTACCGAAGCGGGAGGACTCACAGATACGCAGTATTTT. Translating it yields CASTEAGGLTDTQYF.

This clone was seen a single time. The V call is TRBV11-2, the J call TRBJ1-3, with D uncertain. With 0 bases removed from V and 7 bases from J, the gap between germline ends came to 7 bases. Germline assignment: CDR1 SGHAT and CDR2 FQNNGV. The CDR3 loop spans 13 amino acids. CDR3 DNA sequence: TGTGCCAGCAGCTTAGAGAGCGGTAACACCATATATTTT. Translation gives CASSLESGNTIYF.

The chain is built from TRBV4-2 and TRBJ2-1; 7 bases line up with TRBD1. The germline CDR1 and CDR2 sequences are LGHNA and YNFKEQ. V shed 0 bases and J 1 base; nucleotides not matched to a gene: 6. The CDR3 has 17 residues. This CDR3 reads CASSQDFIRGSYNEQFF. CDR3 DNA sequence: TGTGCCAGCAGCCAAGATTTCATCAGGGGGTCCTACAATGAGCAGTTCTTC.

This chain uses TRBV28 with TRBJ2-7; 11 bases are shared with TRBD1. CDR1 and CDR2 (germline): MDHEN, SYDVKM. V trimming: 6 bases; J trimming: 3 bases; junction bases outside the gene matches: 7. The CDR3 has 15 amino acids. CDR3 loop: CASSLGGQGGYEQYF. In nucleotides, the CDR3 is TGTGCCAGCAGCTTAGGGGGACAGGGGGGCTACGAGCAGTACTTC.

V usage is TRBV28 and J usage is TRBJ2-1; tentative D call: TRBD2 (5 bases). From germline, CDR1 is MDHEN and CDR2 SYDVKM. V lost 3 bases and J 8 bases, leaving 17 bases between the germline ends. The CDR3 totals 15 residues. CDR3 in amino acids: CASSFTVGITYEQFF. The CDR3 DNA is TGTGCCAGCAGTTTTACTGTCGGGATTACCTATGAGCAGTTCTTC.

The chain joins TRBV28 to TRBJ2-1; 9 bases are a match to TRBD1. J was trimmed by 8 bases and V by 6 bases; bases with no gene match: 8. Germline V lookup: CDR1 MDHEN, CDR2 SYDVKM. The CDR3 contains 14 residues. The CDR3 nucleotides are TGTGCCAGCAGCCTACGGGACAGGGTGGATGAGCAGTTCTTC. Protein product: CASSLRDRVDEQFF. Combining the CDR3 with reference TRBV28 and TRBJ2-1 gives the whole variable domain DVKVTQSSRYLVKRTGEKVFLECVQDMDHENMFWYRQDPGLGLRLIYFSYDVKMKEKGDIPEGYSVSREKKERFSLILESASTNQTSMYLCASSLRDRVDEQFFGPGTRLTVL.

The table lists this clone with a count of one. V usage is TRBV11-2 and J usage is TRBJ2-1; TRBD1 agrees at 7 bases. Germline V CDR1 and CDR2: SGHAT, FQNNGV. The CDR3 runs 15 residues. The V and J ends lost 5 bases and 2 bases, in that order; junction bases with no gene match: 6. DNA of the CDR3: TGTGCCAGCAGCGCAACAGGGGACCCCTACAATGAGCAGTTCTTC. It encodes CASSATGDPYNEQFF.